These 25 T cell receptor beta chains were all obtained from the same sample, sequenced in a study of blood T cell repertoires in COVID-19. TCRdb's copy holds only in-frame clones and misses some; the assay was immunoSEQ multiplex PCR. The top ten hold approximately 15% of the sample, which has some 150,000 clones, 75% to 90% seen once. The sample comprised peripheral blood. The origin of the receptors is a woman between 35 and 50 years old with acute or convalescent COVID-19.

Only one count was recorded for this clone. V and J are TRBV6-5 and TRBJ2-1; 7 bases line up with TRBD1. Germline V gene lookup returns CDR1 MNHEY and CDR2 SVGAGI. CDR3 length: 16 amino acids. The J segment lost 9 bases and the V segment lost 4 bases, leaving 15 bases of the junction unmatched. Here the CDR3 reads CASSSRINTGVGEQFF. In DNA form, the CDR3 reads TGTGCCAGCAGTTCCAGAATTAACACAGGGGTGGGTGAGCAGTTCTTC.

V usage is TRBV5-6 and J usage is TRBJ1-3; 9 bases map to TRBD1. The CDR3 totals 14 residues. After removal of 4 bases from V and 2 bases from J, the junction contained 1 base not matched to a gene. Germline CDR1 SGHDT, CDR2 YYEEEE. CDR3 bases: TGTGCCAGCAGCAACAGGGGGCCTGGAAACACCATATATTTT. Protein product: CASSNRGPGNTIYF.

The genes are TRBV6-5 and TRBJ1-6; D not resolved. The CDR3 runs 12 residues. The V and J ends lost 0 bases and 11 bases respectively, with 5 bases between them. Germline values: CDR1 MNHEY, CDR2 SVGAGI. In DNA, the CDR3 is TGTGCCAGCAGTTACTCGAGGACACCCCTCCACTTT. This sequence encodes CASSYSRTPLHF.

The table lists this clone with a count of one. The chain has TRBV5-6 and TRBJ1-5; no firm D call. Between the trimmed V and J ends, which lost 1 base and 7 bases, there was a span of 15 bases. CDR1 SGHDT and CDR2 YYEEEE come from the germline V gene. This CDR3 has 15 residues. For the CDR3, the DNA is TGTGCCAGCAGCTTGTCTAGACTCCCTCGGCAGCCCCAGCATTTT. Amino acids: CASSLSRLPRQPQHF.

The chain uses TRBV25-1 and TRBJ2-3; 7 bases fit TRBD1. The CDR3 is made up of 16 amino acids. After removal of 1 base from V and 1 base from J, the junction contained 5 bases not matched to a gene. CDR1 is MGHDK and CDR2 is SYGVNS in the germline V gene. In nucleotides, the CDR3 is TGTGCCAGCAGTGAATCGGGCCAGGGGGGCACAGATACGCAGTATTTT. It encodes CASSESGQGGTDTQYF.

The rearrangement links TRBV18 to TRBJ1-5; D uncertain. Germline V CDR1 and CDR2: KGHSH, LQKENI. The CDR3 consists of 13 residues. V was cut by 8 bases and J by 5 bases, with 13 bases left in between. The CDR3 DNA reads as TGTGCCAGCACCCCGAGCTTAGATCAGCCCCAGCATTTT. Translated, it gives CASTPSLDQPQHF.

The rearrangement uses TRBV7-9 and TRBJ1-2; 9 bases are a match to TRBD1. With 5 bases clipped from V and 3 bases from J, the junction kept 4 bases outside the gene matches. From germline, CDR1 is SEHNR and CDR2 FQNEAQ (reference sequence). This CDR3 spans 14 amino acids. The CDR3 loop is CASSDRQGDYGYTF. CDR3 DNA sequence: TGTGCCAGCAGCGACCGACAGGGGGACTATGGCTACACCTTC.

This chain uses TRBV28 with TRBJ1-2; the match to TRBD1 covers 7 bases. CDR1 and CDR2 (germline): MDHEN, SYDVKM. The CDR3 sequence is 14 residues long. J was trimmed by 0 bases and V by 5 bases; bases with no gene match: 3. DNA for the CDR3: TGTGCCAGCAGTCCAGGGGGAACTAACTATGGCTACACCTTC. Its protein product is CASSPGGTNYGYTF.

V is TRBV7-6 and J is TRBJ2-1; D unclear. CDR1 and CDR2 (germline): SGHVS, FNYEAQ. The CDR3 loop spans 16 amino acids. With 5 bases removed from V and 8 bases from J, the gap between germline ends came to 22 bases. CDR3 DNA: TGTGCCAGCAGCCCGACACACCAAAGACAAATCGATGAGCAGTTCTTC. It is translated as CASSPTHQRQIDEQFF. Together with reference TRBV7-6 and TRBJ2-1, the CDR3 gives the full variable domain: GAGVSQSPRYKVTKRGQDVALRCDPISGHVSLYWYRQALGQGPEFLTYFNYEAQQDKSGLPNDRFSAERPEGSISTLTIQRTEQRDSAMYRCASSPTHQRQIDEQFFGPGTRLTVL.

V usage is TRBV9 and J usage is TRBJ2-2, with 9 positions matching TRBD2. This CDR3 is built from 15 residues. V lost 4 bases, J lost 5 bases, and 6 bases stayed unmatched. The V gene's germline CDR1 is SGDLS and CDR2 YYNGEE. The CDR3 protein is CASSSLAGVTGELFF. CDR3 DNA sequence: TGTGCCAGCAGCTCTTTAGCGGGGGTAACCGGGGAGCTGTTTTTT.

Of note for this clone: Other DNA sequences from this sample encode an identical CDR3 as well. This sequence joins TRBV15 and TRBJ1-5; TRBD1 matches at 11 bases. The CDR3 covers 16 residues. The germline gives CDR1 LNHNV, CDR2 YYDKDF (reference sequence). Trimming at V came to 3 bases and at J to 2 bases, leaving 3 bases not matched to a gene. CDR3 nucleotides: TGTGCCACCAGCAGCGGACAGGGGGCTGGCAATCAGCCCCAGCATTTT. Its translation is CATSSGQGAGNQPQHF.

The rearrangement joins TRBV12-3 or TRBV12-4 to TRBJ2-7; D is unresolved. This CDR3 is 13 amino acids long. Deletions cut 4 bases from V and 0 bases from J, with 7 bases between. The CDR3 DNA reads as TGTGCCAGCAGTTACTTCATCTCCTACGAGCAGTACTTC. It yields the protein CASSYFISYEQYF.

The rearrangement uses TRBV12-2 and TRBJ1-6; no check of the table's D call, TRBD1, against the DNA was made. TRBV12-2 is reported as a pseudogene. CDR3 length equals 15 residues. CDR3 loop: CASRLGDRVDSPLHF. The CDR3 DNA sequence: TGTGCAAGTCGCTTAGGGGACAGGGTCGATTCACCCCTCCACTTT.

The V gene is TRBV6-1, the J gene TRBJ1-3, with D perhaps TRBD1 (6 bases). The CDR3 has 15 residues. The V gene lost 3 bases and the J gene lost 2 bases, with 11 bases spanning the gap. Germline-derived CDR1 and CDR2 are MNHNS and SASEGT. CDR3 residues: CASSDTGTTGNTIYF. The CDR3 coding sequence is TGTGCCAGCAGTGATACGGGGACAACTGGAAACACCATATATTTT.

The J gene is TRBJ2-3, the V gene TRBV5-1; D gene ambiguous. The V and J ends lost 5 bases and 2 bases respectively, with 12 bases between them. The germline V gene encodes CDR1 SGHRS and CDR2 YFSETQ. The CDR3 covers 14 residues. The CDR3 here is CASRESGNTDTQYF. The CDR3 DNA is TGCGCCAGCAGGGAATCAGGTAACACAGATACGCAGTATTTT.

This chain uses TRBV24-1 with TRBJ2-1; weak D call: TRBD2 (6 bases). Germline V gene data show CDR1 as KGHDR and CDR2 as SFDVKD. The length of the CDR3 is 16 residues. Trimming removed 2 bases from V and 5 bases from J, with 15 bases in between. As DNA, the CDR3 is TGTGCCACCAGTGATTATGCGGGGTCAGGAGACAATGAGCAGTTCTTC. Protein sequence: CATSDYAGSGDNEQFF.

The rearrangement uses TRBV27 and TRBJ2-7, with a possible D match to TRBD2 (6 bases). Germline CDR1 reads MNHEY; CDR2 reads SMNVEV (reference sequence). Trimming stripped 6 bases from V and 4 bases from J, with 22 bases between. CDR3 length: 16 residues. This chain's CDR3 is CASSLLGQGGTYEQYF. The CDR3 bases are TGTGCCAGCAGCCTCCTAGGGCAGGGAGGAACTTACGAGCAGTACTTC.

The chain carries TRBV12-3 or TRBV12-4 and TRBJ1-2; no firm D call. V was shortened by 7 bases and J by 6 bases, with 9 bases between the two germline ends. This CDR3 has 11 residues. The CDR3 DNA reads TGTGCCAGCATCCTCGCTAATGGCTACACCTTC. Protein product: CASILANGYTF.

J is TRBJ1-3 and V is TRBV5-4, with TRBD1 identical over 7 bases. There are 16 residues in the CDR3. Germline V gene data show CDR1 as SGHNT and CDR2 as YYREEE (reference sequence). Unmatched junction bases numbered 8, after V lost 4 bases and J lost 1 base. CDR3 nucleotides: TGTGCCAGCAGCAAACAGGGGCCGACGTCTGGAAACACCATATATTTT. Translation gives CASSKQGPTSGNTIYF.

The chain employs TRBV4-2 and TRBJ1-1; D gene ambiguous. The germline gives CDR1 LGHNA, CDR2 YNFKEQ. This CDR3 is 15 amino acids long. With 1 base removed from V and 3 bases from J, the gap between germline ends came to 12 bases. Here the CDR3 reads CASSQGLGRDTEAFF. For the CDR3, the DNA is TGTGCCAGCAGCCAAGGTCTGGGGAGAGACACTGAAGCTTTCTTT.

V gene TRBV5-1 combines with J gene TRBJ2-7, with a possible D match to TRBD2 (6 bases). CDR1 is SGHRS, CDR2 YFSETQ, per germline. The CDR3 is made up of 14 amino acids. V was trimmed by 2 bases and J by 7 bases, leaving 16 bases between them. The CDR3 here is CASSLELALREQYF. CDR3 nucleotide sequence: TGCGCCAGCAGCTTAGAACTAGCTCTGCGGGAGCAGTACTTC.

This clone was picked up a small number of times. The chain recombines TRBV7-8 with TRBJ1-1; D is undetermined. V was trimmed by 5 bases and J by 1 base, leaving 5 bases between them. Germline CDR1 is SGHVS and CDR2 is FQNEAQ. This CDR3 has 12 amino acids. CDR3 DNA: TGTGCCAGCAGCCCCAGGAACACTGAAGCTTTCTTT. It is translated as CASSPRNTEAFF.

The gene calls are TRBV30 and TRBJ1-6; 9 bases are shared with TRBD1. Germline loops: CDR1 GTSNPN, CDR2 SVGIG (reference sequence). The CDR3 totals 17 residues. J gave up 9 bases and V 4 bases, and 16 bases lay outside the gene matches. The CDR3 spells CAWNLKQGAFLSSPLHF. For the CDR3, the DNA is TGTGCCTGGAATCTAAAACAGGGGGCATTCTTGAGTTCACCCCTCCACTTT.

V usage is TRBV19 and J usage is TRBJ1-1, with TRBD1 matching 7 bases. The CDR3 loop spans 15 amino acids. J gave up 4 bases and V 7 bases, and 12 bases lay outside the gene matches. The germline CDR1 and CDR2 sequences are LNHDA and SQIVND (reference sequence). The CDR3 nucleotides are TGTGCCAGTACCACTAAGGACAGGAAGGTCACTGAAGCTTTCTTT. Its translation is CASTTKDRKVTEAFF.

The chain recombines TRBV5-1 with TRBJ2-7; the D gene is possibly TRBD2 (7 bases). The CDR3 extends over 16 amino acids. The germline V and J ends were trimmed by 0 bases and 5 bases, with 18 bases remaining between them. Per the germline V gene, CDR1 is SGHRS and CDR2 is YFSETQ. The CDR3 loop is CASSLGTAGALDEQYF. The CDR3 region has the DNA TGCGCCAGCAGCTTGGGTACGGCGGGGGCTCTTGACGAGCAGTACTTC.